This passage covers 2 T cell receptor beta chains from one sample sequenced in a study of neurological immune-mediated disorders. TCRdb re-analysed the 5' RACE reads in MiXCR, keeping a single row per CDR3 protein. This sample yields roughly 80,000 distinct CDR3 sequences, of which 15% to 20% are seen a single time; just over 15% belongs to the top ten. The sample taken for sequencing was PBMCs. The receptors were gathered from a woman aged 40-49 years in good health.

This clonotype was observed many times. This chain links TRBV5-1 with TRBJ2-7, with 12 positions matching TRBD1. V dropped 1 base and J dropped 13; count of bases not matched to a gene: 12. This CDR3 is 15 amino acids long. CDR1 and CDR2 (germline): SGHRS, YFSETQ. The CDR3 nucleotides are TGCGCCAGCAGCTTGTCGTCCGGGACAGGGGGCCTCTACTACTTC. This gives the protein CASSLSSGTGGLYYF.

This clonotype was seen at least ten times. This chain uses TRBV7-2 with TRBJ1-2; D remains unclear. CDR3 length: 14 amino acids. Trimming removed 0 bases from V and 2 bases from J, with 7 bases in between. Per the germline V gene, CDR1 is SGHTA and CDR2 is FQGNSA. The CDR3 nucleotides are TGTGCCAGCAGCTTAGCGGCGACCAACTATGGCTACACCTTC. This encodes CASSLAATNYGYTF.